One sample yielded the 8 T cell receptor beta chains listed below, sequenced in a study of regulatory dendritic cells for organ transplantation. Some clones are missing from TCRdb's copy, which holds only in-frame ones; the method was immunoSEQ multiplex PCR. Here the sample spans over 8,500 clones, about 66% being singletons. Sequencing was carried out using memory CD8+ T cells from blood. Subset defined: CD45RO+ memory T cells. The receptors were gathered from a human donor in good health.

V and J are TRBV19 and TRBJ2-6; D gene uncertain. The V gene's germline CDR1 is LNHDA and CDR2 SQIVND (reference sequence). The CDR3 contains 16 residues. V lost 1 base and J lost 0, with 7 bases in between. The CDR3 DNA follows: TGTGCCAGTAGTATAGGACCGGCCTCTGGGGCCAACGTCCTGACTTTC. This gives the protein CASSIGPASGANVLTF.

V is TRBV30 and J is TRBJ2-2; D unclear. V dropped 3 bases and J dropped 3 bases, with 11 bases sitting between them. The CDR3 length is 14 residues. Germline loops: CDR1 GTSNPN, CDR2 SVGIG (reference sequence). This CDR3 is CAWRKAADTGELFF. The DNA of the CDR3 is TGTGCCTGGAGAAAAGCCGCCGACACCGGGGAGCTGTTTTTT.

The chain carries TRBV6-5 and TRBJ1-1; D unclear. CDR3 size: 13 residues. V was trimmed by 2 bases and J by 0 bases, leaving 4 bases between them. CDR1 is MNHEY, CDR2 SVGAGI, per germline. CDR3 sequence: CASSYDVNTEAFF. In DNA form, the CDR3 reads TGTGCCAGCAGTTACGATGTGAACACTGAAGCTTTCTTT.

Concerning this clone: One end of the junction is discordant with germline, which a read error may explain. This chain's CDR3 is CASSTAVRTFF. The DNA for the CDR3 is TGTGCCAGCAGCACTGCCGTTCGGACCTTCTTC. This chain links TRBV6-6 with TRBJ1-2; D ambiguous. This CDR3 contains 11 residues. Looked up from germline, CDR1 is MNHNY and CDR2 is SVGAGI (reference sequence).

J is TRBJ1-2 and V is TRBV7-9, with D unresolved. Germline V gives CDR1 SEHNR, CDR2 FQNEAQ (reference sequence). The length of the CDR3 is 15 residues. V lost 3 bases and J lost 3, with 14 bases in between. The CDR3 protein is CASSLAGREDYGYTF. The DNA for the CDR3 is TGTGCCAGCAGCTTGGCCGGGAGGGAGGACTATGGCTACACCTTC. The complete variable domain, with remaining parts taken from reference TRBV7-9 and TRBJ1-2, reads DTGVSQNPRHKITKRGQNVTFRCDPISEHNRLYWYRQTLGQGPEFLTYFQNEAQLEKSRLLSDRFSAERPKGSFSTLEIQRTEQGDSAMYLCASSLAGREDYGYTFGSGTRLTVV.

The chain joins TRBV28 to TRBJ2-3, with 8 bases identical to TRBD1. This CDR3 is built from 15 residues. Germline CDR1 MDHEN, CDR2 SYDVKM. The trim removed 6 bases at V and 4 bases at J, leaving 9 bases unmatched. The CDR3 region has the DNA TGTGCCAGCAGGGTGGGGACAGGTGAAGCAGATACGCAGTATTTT. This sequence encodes CASRVGTGEADTQYF. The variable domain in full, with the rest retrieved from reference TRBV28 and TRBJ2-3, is DVKVTQSSRYLVKRTGEKVFLECVQDMDHENMFWYRQDPGLGLRLIYFSYDVKMKEKGDIPEGYSVSREKKERFSLILESASTNQTSMYLCASRVGTGEADTQYFGPGTRLTVL.

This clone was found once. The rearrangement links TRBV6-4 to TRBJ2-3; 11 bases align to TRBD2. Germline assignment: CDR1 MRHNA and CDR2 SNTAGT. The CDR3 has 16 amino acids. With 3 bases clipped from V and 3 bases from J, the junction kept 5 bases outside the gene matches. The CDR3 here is CASSESASGGTDTQYF. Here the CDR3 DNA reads TGTGCCAGCAGTGAGTCGGCTAGCGGGGGGACAGATACGCAGTATTTT.

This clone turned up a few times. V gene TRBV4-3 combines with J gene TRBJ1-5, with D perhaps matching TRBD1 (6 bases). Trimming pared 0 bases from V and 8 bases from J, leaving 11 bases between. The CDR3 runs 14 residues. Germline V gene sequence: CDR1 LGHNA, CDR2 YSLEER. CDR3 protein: CASSQDIGGKPQHF. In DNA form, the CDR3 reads TGCGCCAGCAGCCAAGATATCGGGGGCAAGCCCCAGCATTTT.